Each of the 2 T cell receptor beta chains below was sequenced from the same sample in a study of identical twins. TCRdb itself ran the 5' RACE reads through MiXCR, one entry per CDR3 protein. The repertoire holds 200,000 to 300,000 distinct CDR3 sequences, with about 10% as singletons. Sequenced input: memory T cells sorted from blood. All receptors come from a man in his fifties or sixties in good health.

The sample holds many counts of this clonotype. CDR3: CSAARLAGGISQETQYF. The CDR3 nucleotides are TGCAGTGCTGCCAGACTAGCGGGGGGGATCAGCCAAGAGACCCAGTACTTC. The chain links TRBV20-1 to TRBJ2-5; 14 positions match TRBD2. Unmatched junction bases numbered 9, after V lost 5 bases and J lost 1 base. This CDR3 has 17 residues. Germline CDR1 is DFQATT and CDR2 is SNEGSKA (reference sequence).

This clonotype has more than one count but fewer than ten. This chain links TRBV19 with TRBJ1-5; D unresolved. CDR1 is LNHDA, CDR2 SQIVND, per germline (reference sequence). The V end was cut by 3 bases, the J end by 2 bases, with 11 bases between. The CDR3 consists of 15 residues. Here the CDR3 DNA reads TGTGCCAGTAGTATCCGGTTTGTCGGCAATCAGCCCCAGCATTTT. Residues: CASSIRFVGNQPQHF.